Below, 22 T cell receptor beta chains from the same sample are listed, as sequenced in a study of regulatory T cells in long-lasting Graves disease (dated by TCRdb to the early 2020s). The intended sense of this specimen's time point label: newly diagnosed GD, antithyroid drugs for less than 3 months. For both TCR sequencing and RNA sequencing, RNA was extracted from PBMCs in TRIzol. Library method: multiplex PCR. Sequencing took place on an Illumina HiSeq 4000. CDR3 regions were amplified by Arm-PCR with iRepertoire HTBI primers to construct TCR beta libraries. TCRdb's own reprocessing of the public reads used fastp at Q25 and MiXCR and kept productive beta chains. CDR3 protein duplicates are merged, each entry listing the most common genes and DNA. The sample includes under 300,000 distinct CDR3 sequences, with 15% to 20% observed a single time. The ten largest make up approximately 20% of the sample.

The input for sequencing was peripheral blood mononuclear cells (PBMCs), taken at new diagnosis, from a patient treated with antithyroid drugs. These receptors all stem from a female donor with Graves disease.

This clonotype has a count of ten or more. The chain carries TRBV20-1 and TRBJ2-6; perhaps TRBD2 as D (6 bases). The CDR3 runs to 14 residues. The germline gives CDR1 DFQATT, CDR2 SNEGSKA (reference sequence). Trimming stripped 4 bases from V and 0 bases from J, with 7 bases between. CDR3 sequence reads: CSATGSSGANVLTF. The DNA for the CDR3 is TGCAGTGCTACCGGGAGCTCTGGGGCCAACGTCCTGACTTTC.

Many counts were recorded for this clonotype. V gene TRBV19 combines with J gene TRBJ1-5, with D perhaps matching TRBD1 (5 bases). V was pared by 6 bases and J by 9 bases, with 24 bases between. Looked up from germline, CDR1 is LNHDA and CDR2 is SQIVND (reference sequence). This CDR3 has 16 residues. The DNA for the CDR3 is TGTGCCAGTAGCCGCAGGGACCCCGAGCCGTTAGTGCCCCAGCATTTT. Protein product: CASSRRDPEPLVPQHF.

To note about this clonotype: This may stem from a read error, because a much larger clone lies one nucleotide away. The CDR3 sequence: CASSLRSRGTEAFF. The DNA for the CDR3 is TGTGCCAGCAGCTTAAGATCCCGGGGCACTGAAGCTTTCTTT. The V and J genes are TRBV7-2 and TRBJ1-1; D unclear. There are 14 residues in the CDR3. Trimming removed 2 bases at V and 4 bases at J, with 11 bases between. The germline CDR1 and CDR2 sequences are SGHTA and FQGNSA.

The CDR3 reads CASSLTGGNYEQYF. In nucleotides, the CDR3 is TGTGCCAGCAGCTTAACAGGGGGCAATTACGAGCAGTACTTC. This chain joins TRBV11-2 and TRBJ2-7, with TRBD1 matching 9 bases. Germline loops: CDR1 SGHAT, CDR2 FQNNGV. Trimming at V came to 2 bases and at J to 4 bases, leaving 3 bases not matched to a gene. This CDR3 spans 14 amino acids. Full variable domain (outside the CDR3, taken from reference TRBV11-2 and TRBJ2-7): EAGVAQSPRYKIIEKRQSVAFWCNPISGHATLYWYQQILGQGPKLLIQFQNNGVVDDSQLPKDRFSAERLKGVDSTLKIQPAKLEDSAVYLCASSLTGGNYEQYFGPGTRLTVT.

In its sample, this clonotype was seen a few times. At one end the junction does not follow the germline gene, possibly because of a read error. The genes are TRBV4-1 and TRBJ1-3, with unresolved D. The germline CDR1 and CDR2 sequences are MGHRA and YSYEKL. CDR3 length: 15 residues. The CDR3 is CASSPGWVPGNTVYF. The CDR3 nucleotides read TGCGCCAGCAGCCCTGGTTGGGTCCCTGGAAACACCGTATATTTT.

This clonotype has a count of ten or more. This sequence joins TRBV18 and TRBJ1-4, with 8 positions matching TRBD1. This CDR3 has 16 amino acids. V dropped 4 bases and J dropped 5; count of bases not matched to a gene: 9. Per germline, CDR1 KGHSH and CDR2 LQKENI. The CDR3 loop reads CASSLARAGGNEKLFF. DNA of the CDR3: TGTGCCAGCTCACTGGCCCGGGCAGGGGGCAATGAAAAACTGTTTTTT.

In the case of this clonotype: It may be a read error: a sequence one base away is much more abundant. Because it lacks the conserved phenylalanine or tryptophan at the end, this CDR3 is likely a read error. J is TRBJ1-2 and V is TRBV20-1; possible D gene TRBD1, 5 bases. Germline CDR1 and CDR2: DFQATT and SNEGSKA (reference sequence). This CDR3 comprises 13 residues. V lost 4 bases to trimming and J lost 4 bases, with 13 bases between them. The CDR3 here is CSANRPGLYGYTL. The CDR3 region has the DNA TGCAGTGCTAACCGACCGGGGCTCTATGGCTACACCCTC.

This clonotype was observed at least ten times. The rearrangement joins TRBV27 to TRBJ2-3; D might be TRBD1 (5 bases). Germline V lookup: CDR1 MNHEY, CDR2 SMNVEV (reference sequence). The CDR3 loop spans 15 amino acids. Trimming removed 6 bases at V and 4 bases at J, with 17 bases between. CDR3 loop: CASSRQRSGSDTQYF. The CDR3 nucleotides are TGTGCCAGCAGCCGACAAAGATCAGGGTCAGATACGCAGTATTTT.

This clonotype was found many times. The chain joins TRBV7-9 to TRBJ2-2; D tentatively reads TRBD1 or TRBD2 (6 bases each). The germline CDR1 and CDR2 sequences are SEHNR and FQNEAQ (reference sequence). CDR3 length equals 14 residues. Between the trimmed V and J ends, which lost 11 bases and 1 base, there was a span of 14 bases. CDR3 amino acids: CAGSGAMNTGELFF. CDR3 DNA sequence: TGTGCCGGCTCGGGGGCGATGAACACCGGGGAGCTGTTTTTT.

This clonotype was observed many times. The chain employs TRBV6-1 and TRBJ2-1; no clear D. Trimming left V 6 bases short and J 8 bases short, with 11 bases between. Per germline, CDR1 MNHNS and CDR2 SASEGT. The CDR3 loop spans 12 amino acids. CDR3 sequence: CASSLGRDEQFF. Here the CDR3 DNA reads TGTGCCAGCAGCCTTGGACGCGATGAGCAGTTCTTC.

This clonotype showed up many times. The chain uses TRBV7-8 and TRBJ1-2; a possible D gene is TRBD1 (6 bases). V dropped 3 bases and J dropped 6 bases, with 11 bases sitting between them. The CDR3 consists of 13 residues. Germline CDR1 SGHVS, CDR2 FQNEAQ. The CDR3 spells CASSLDSRNGYTF. The CDR3 coding sequence is TGTGCCAGCAGCTTGGACAGTCGGAATGGCTACACCTTC.

This clonotype was recorded at least ten times. The genes are TRBV7-3 and TRBJ1-1; 7 nucleotides match TRBD1. V shed 5 bases and J 1 base; nucleotides not matched to a gene: 4. CDR1 is SGHTA, CDR2 FQGTGA, per germline. The CDR3 extends over 14 amino acids. The CDR3 DNA reads as TGTGCCAGCAGCCCTACAGGGGCGAACACTGAAGCTTTCTTT. Residues: CASSPTGANTEAFF.

This clonotype was counted ten times or more. V usage is TRBV20-1 and J usage is TRBJ2-2, with 11 bases fitting TRBD2. V gave up 0 bases and J gave up 8 bases; unmatched junction bases: 5. Per the germline V gene, CDR1 is DFQATT and CDR2 is SNEGSKA (reference sequence). CDR3 length: 15 residues. CDR3 DNA sequence: TGCAGTGCTAGAGATAGCGGGAGGGCCGAAGGGGAGCTGTTTTTT. Translation: CSARDSGRAEGELFF.

This clonotype was counted once. The chain is built from TRBV3-1 and TRBJ1-2, with 10 bases aligning to TRBD1. The germline V gene has CDR1 LGHDT and CDR2 YNNKEL (reference sequence). This CDR3 spans 16 amino acids. The V and J ends lost 5 bases and 6 bases, in that order; junction bases with no gene match: 12. CDR3 nucleotides: TGTGCCAGCAGCTTAGGGACAGGGGCTGATCGGGATGGCTACACCTTC. Translated, it gives CASSLGTGADRDGYTF.

The CDR3 DNA reads as TGTGCCAGCACCAACGGGGGGGGGCGTAGAAACGGGCAGTACTTC. Its translation is CASTNGGGRRNGQYF. The rearrangement joins TRBV6-1 to TRBJ2-7; 8 bases match TRBD2. V lost 7 bases, J lost 9 bases, and 17 bases stayed unmatched. Germline V CDR1 and CDR2: MNHNS, SASEGT. The CDR3 is 15 residues long.

The J gene is TRBJ2-7, the V gene TRBV2, with TRBD1 matching 9 bases. The CDR3 runs 16 residues. V lost 6 bases, J lost 6 bases, and 15 bases stayed unmatched. Germline V CDR1 and CDR2: SNHLY, FYNNEI. DNA for the CDR3: TGTGCCAGCAGGCCTCTCTCACTGGACAGGGGAGGCGAGCAGTACTTC. The encoded protein is CASRPLSLDRGGEQYF. Full variable domain (missing parts from reference TRBV2 and TRBJ2-7): EPEVTQTPSHQVTQMGQEVILRCVPISNHLYFYWYRQILGQKVEFLVSFYNNEISEKSEIFDDQFSVERPDGSNFTLKIRSTKLEDSAMYFCASRPLSLDRGGEQYFGPGTRLTVT.

At least ten counts were recorded for this clonotype. The J gene is TRBJ1-2, the V gene TRBV24-1; 7 bases are shared with TRBD1. The V gene end was trimmed by 7 bases and the J gene end by 6 bases; junction bases not matched to a gene: 1. Germline assignment: CDR1 KGHDR and CDR2 SFDVKD. CDR3 size: 11 residues. The DNA for the CDR3 is TGTGCCACCAGAGACAGGGATGGCTACACCTTC. It yields the protein CATRDRDGYTF.

A note on this clonotype: A read error likely explains this, since a far larger clone differs by one base. The chain carries TRBV11-2 and TRBJ2-5; tentatively, D is TRBD1 (5 bases). Deletions cut 5 bases from V and 11 bases from J, with 21 bases between. The CDR3 extends over 14 amino acids. CDR1 is SGHAT and CDR2 is FQNNGV in the germline V gene. The CDR3 bases are TGTGCCAGCAGCCCCAGGGTTGTAAGAAATGAGCAGTACTTC. It yields the protein CASSPRVVRNEQYF.

This clonotype was observed many times. This chain connects TRBV9 to TRBJ1-4; TRBD1 might be the D (5 bases). The CDR3 totals 17 residues. Trimming left V 4 bases short and J 8 bases short, with 24 bases between. Germline V gene lookup returns CDR1 SGDLS and CDR2 YYNGEE. CDR3 nucleotide sequence: TGTGCCAGCAGCCCCGCCGCGGGGCGAGCTAGGCGGGAAAAACTGTTTTTT. This sequence encodes CASSPAAGRARREKLFF.

This clonotype was recorded many times. The genes are TRBV10-2 and TRBJ1-4; TRBD1 matches at 11 bases. Germline-derived CDR1 and CDR2 are WSHSY and SAAADI. CDR3 length: 17 residues. J lost 6 bases, V lost 6 bases, and 12 bases had no gene match. CDR3 DNA sequence: TGCGCCAGCAGAGCCTCCGGGACAGGGGGGACCTATGAAAAACTGTTTTTT. Translated: CASRASGTGGTYEKLFF.

This clonotype has at least ten counts. The rearrangement joins TRBV11-3 to TRBJ1-1; D ambiguous. The germline V and J ends were trimmed by 7 bases and 1 base, with 10 bases remaining between them. CDR1 is SGHNT and CDR2 is YENEEA in the germline V gene. The CDR3 consists of 13 residues. CDR3 in DNA: TGTGCCAGCAAGGAGGCCGGGAACACTGAAGCTTTCTTT. It yields the protein CASKEAGNTEAFF.

This clonotype was seen repeatedly, ten times or more. The gene calls are TRBV11-2 and TRBJ2-2; the D is unclear. CDR1 is SGHAT, CDR2 FQNNGV, per germline. This CDR3 contains 13 residues. The V gene lost 5 bases and the J gene lost 3 bases, with 7 bases spanning the gap. CDR3 protein: CASSPEYTGELFF. The CDR3 bases are TGTGCCAGCAGCCCGGAATACACCGGGGAGCTGTTTTTT.